Listed below are T cell receptor beta chains from one sample, sequenced in a study of blood T cell dynamics during melanoma immunotherapy. The table came from immunoSEQ multiplex PCR; TCRdb's copy has only in-frame clones and leaves some out. In the table there are under 9,500 clones, over 65% of which are singletons. The specimen comprised blood, sampled from a patient treated with checkpoint blockade. The source is a human donor with melanoma. Each CDR3 is given with its conserved first and last residue. The D gene is left open where the match is weak. Part of the rows lack a size; the others show once, few, many or a class for expanded clones.

abundance,j_gene,d_gene,v_gene,CDR3aa,CDR3nt
once,TRBJ1-3,.,TRBV9,CASSVYYPGAAGNTIYF,TGTGCCAGCAGCGTTTACTACCCAGGGGCCGCTGGAAACACCATATATTTT
.,TRBJ2-1,TRBD2,TRBV5-4,CASSFGAGGSYNEQFF,TGTGCCAGCAGCTTCGGGGCGGGGGGTTCCTACAATGAGCAGTTCTTC
.,TRBJ1-2,.,TRBV29-1,CSVEKGRRLSLGGYTF,TGCAGCGTTGAAAAGGGACGCCGCCTCAGTCTGGGTGGCTACACCTTC
.,TRBJ2-7,.,TRBV11-2,CASSLGPSPYEQYF,TGTGCCAGCAGCTTAGGGCCTAGCCCCTACGAGCAGTACTTC
once,TRBJ2-2,.,TRBV21-1,CASSKATSGQGKSGELFF,TGTGCCAGCAGCAAAGCTACCTCGGGACAGGGTAAATCCGGGGAGCTGTTTTTT
.,TRBJ1-2,.,TRBV6-1,CASATDFYGYTF,TGTGCCAGCGCTACAGATTTCTATGGCTACACCTTC
.,TRBJ2-7,.,TRBV5-1,CASSLSGPGYEQYF,TGCGCCAGCAGCTTATCAGGGCCTGGCTACGAGCAGTACTTC
.,TRBJ2-7,TRBD1,TRBV19,CASTITGGSYEQYF,TGTGCCAGTACCATTACAGGGGGCAGCTACGAGCAGTACTTC
.,TRBJ1-5,TRBD1,TRBV19,CATSPDRGNQPQHF,TGTGCCACTTCGCCGGACAGGGGCAATCAGCCCCAGCATTTT
large,TRBJ1-1,.,TRBV4-1,CASSQDRGRAAFF,TGCGCCAGCAGCCAAGATCGGGGCAGGGCAGCTTTCTTT
.,TRBJ1-3,.,TRBV10-3,CAISRDLSSGNTIYF,TGTGCCATCAGTCGGGACCTCAGCTCTGGAAACACCATATATTTT
.,TRBJ2-7,TRBD1,TRBV7-6,CASSELRGQGWGDEQYF,TGTGCCAGCAGCGAGTTAAGAGGACAGGGATGGGGGGACGAGCAGTACTTC
.,TRBJ2-5,TRBD2,TRBV5-5,CASSPGLAETQYF,TGTGCCAGCAGTCCAGGACTAGCGGAGACCCAGTACTTC
.,TRBJ1-4,.,TRBV27,CASSPPSREKLFF,TGTGCCAGCAGCCCACCATCGCGGGAAAAACTGTTTTTT
.,TRBJ1-5,.,TRBV5-4,CASSLGGGTSNQPQHF,TGTGCCAGCAGCTTAGGGGGGGGAACGAGCAATCAGCCCCAGCATTTT
.,TRBJ2-3,TRBD2,TRBV30,CAWSNGYRGGLDTQYF,TGTGCCTGGAGTAACGGGTACCGGGGGGGCTTAGATACGCAGTATTTT
few,TRBJ1-2,TRBD1,TRBV7-2,CASSSDREYGYTF,TGTGCCAGCAGCTCGGACAGGGAGTATGGCTACACCTTC
.,TRBJ1-4,TRBD1,TRBV7-7,CASSAGQGINEKLFF,TGTGCCAGCAGCGCCGGACAGGGAATTAATGAAAAACTGTTTTTT
.,TRBJ2-7,.,TRBV19,CASSKGGAGRGEQYF,TGTGCCAGTAGTAAGGGAGGGGCAGGGAGGGGGGAGCAGTACTTC
.,TRBJ2-7,TRBD2,TRBV5-1,CASSPGTSGDFTYEQYF,TGCGCCAGCAGCCCCGGGACTAGCGGGGATTTCACCTACGAGCAGTACTTC
.,TRBJ1-2,.,TRBV19,CATKGEGVNYGYTF,TGTGCCACCAAGGGGGAGGGGGTTAACTATGGCTACACCTTC
.,TRBJ1-2,.,TRBV6-5,CASSYSTGRPYGYTF,TGTGCCAGCAGTTACTCGACGGGACGGCCCTATGGCTACACCTTC
medium-sized,TRBJ2-7,TRBD1,TRBV7-9,CASSSGQGAREQYF,TGTGCCAGCAGCTCCGGACAGGGGGCTCGGGAGCAGTACTTC
.,TRBJ2-6,.,TRBV18,CASSPVLRRSVLTF,TGTGCCAGCTCACCAGTACTACGACGAAGCGTCCTGACTTTC
.,TRBJ1-1,TRBD1,TRBV5-4,CASSVTGGGPNTEAFF,TGTGCCAGCAGCGTCACAGGGGGCGGCCCCAACACTGAAGCTTTCTTT
.,TRBJ2-1,.,TRBV5-1,CASSLDTNSYNEQFF,TGCGCCAGCAGCTTGGACACTAACTCCTACAATGAGCAGTTCTTC
.,TRBJ1-3,.,TRBV5-4,CASSARGGAGNTIYF,TGTGCCAGCAGCGCGCGGGGGGGCGCTGGAAACACCATATATTTT
few,TRBJ2-7,TRBD1,TRBV14,CASSQIYVRQGAYEQYF,TGTGCCAGCAGCCAAATATACGTGCGACAGGGGGCCTACGAGCAGTACTTC
.,TRBJ1-4,TRBD1,TRBV7-9,CASSPSTGGNEKLFF,TGTGCCAGCAGCCCTTCGACAGGGGGGAATGAAAAACTGTTTTTT
.,TRBJ1-3,.,TRBV29-1,CSVERGAGNTIYF,TGCAGCGTTGAACGGGGCGCTGGAAACACCATATATTTT
.,TRBJ1-1,.,TRBV20-1,CSARVGGAAFF,TGCAGTGCTAGAGTAGGGGGGGCTGCTTTCTTT
large,TRBJ1-1,.,TRBV6-5,CASSTMNTEAFF,TGTGCCAGCAGTACCATGAACACTGAAGCTTTCTTT
.,TRBJ1-1,.,TRBV5-1,CASSSTANTEAFF,TGCGCCAGCAGCTCCACAGCGAACACTGAAGCTTTCTTT
.,TRBJ1-1,TRBD1,TRBV5-5,CASSFNRGLEAFF,TGTGCCAGCAGCTTTAACAGGGGGCTCGAAGCTTTCTTT
.,TRBJ1-1,.,TRBV6-6,CASSYSQGSATEAFF,TGTGCCAGCAGTTATAGTCAGGGGAGCGCCACTGAAGCTTTCTTT
.,TRBJ2-3,.,TRBV5-4,CASTQAGRKDTQYF,TGTGCCAGCACCCAGGCGGGTCGCAAAGATACGCAGTATTTT
.,TRBJ1-3,.,TRBV6-5,CASSYSLNSGNTIYF,TGTGCCAGCAGTTATTCACTGAACTCTGGAAACACCATATATTTT
.,TRBJ1-2,TRBD1,TRBV5-5,CASSPGTAYGYTF,TGTGCCAGCAGCCCCGGGACAGCCTATGGCTACACCTTC
once,TRBJ1-2,.,TRBV9,CASSVFVDGGENGYTF,TGTGCCAGCAGCGTATTTGTTGATGGAGGGGAGAATGGCTACACCTTC
.,TRBJ1-4,.,TRBV5-1,CASSLAPDGTNEKLFF,TGCGCCAGCAGCTTGGCTCCAGATGGAACTAATGAAAAACTGTTTTTT
.,TRBJ1-1,TRBD1,TRBV4-1,CASSQIDRDEAFF,TGCGCCAGCAGCCAAATTGACAGGGATGAAGCTTTCTTT
.,TRBJ1-1,.,TRBV21-1,CASSTQGRCTEAFF,TGTGCCAGCAGCACACAGGGGCGATGCACTGAAGCTTTCTTT
.,TRBJ2-7,.,TRBV11-2,CASSSTTFPEQYF,TGTGCCAGCAGCTCAACTACCTTCCCAGAGCAGTACTTC
.,TRBJ1-5,.,TRBV18,CASSPSGRYNQPQHF,TGTGCCAGCTCACCTTCGGGACGGTACAATCAGCCCCAGCATTTT
.,TRBJ1-1,.,TRBV7-2,CASSLNRDEAFF,TGTGCCAGCAGCTTAAACAGGGATGAAGCTTTCTTT
once,TRBJ2-2,.,TRBV9,CASSVKRDTGNTGELFF,TGTGCCAGCAGCGTAAAAAGGGACACTGGGAACACCGGGGAGCTGTTTTTT
few,TRBJ1-1,TRBD1,TRBV2,CASSNGQGRAFF,TGTGCCAGCAGCAATGGACAGGGGCGAGCTTTCTTT
.,TRBJ1-1,.,TRBV30,CAWSVESITEAFF,TGTGCCTGGAGTGTAGAGTCGATTACTGAAGCTTTCTTT
.,TRBJ2-2,TRBD2,TRBV18,CASSPLAGGSWTGELFF,TGTGCCAGCTCACCACTAGCGGGAGGATCTTGGACCGGGGAGCTGTTTTTT
.,TRBJ1-6,TRBD1,TRBV19,CASSTQGQGSPLHF,TGTGCCAGTAGTACCCAGGGACAGGGTTCACCCCTCCACTTT
.,TRBJ1-1,.,TRBV6-5,CASSYRLNTEAFF,TGTGCCAGCAGTTACAGGTTGAACACTGAAGCTTTCTTT